This T cell receptor (beta chain) was documented in a study of shared clonotypes between healthy human individuals. Produced via immunoSEQ multiplex PCR; TCRdb's table is partial and in-frame only. The table has roughly 1.4 million clones, just under 99% seen once. V lost 4 bases, J lost 4 bases, and 9 bases lay in between. Germline V lookup: CDR1 LNHDA, CDR2 SQIVND (reference sequence). CDR3 size: 13 residues. The chain is built from TRBV19 and TRBJ2-3; D uncertain. The TCR sequence derives from a man aged 25-45 years in good health. Sequencing was carried out using naive CD4+ T cells sorted from blood. Described subset: CD45RA+ positively selected. The CDR3 region is CASSSGSSDTQYF. The CDR3 bases are TGTGCCAGTAGTAGCGGAAGTTCAGATACGCAGTATTTT.